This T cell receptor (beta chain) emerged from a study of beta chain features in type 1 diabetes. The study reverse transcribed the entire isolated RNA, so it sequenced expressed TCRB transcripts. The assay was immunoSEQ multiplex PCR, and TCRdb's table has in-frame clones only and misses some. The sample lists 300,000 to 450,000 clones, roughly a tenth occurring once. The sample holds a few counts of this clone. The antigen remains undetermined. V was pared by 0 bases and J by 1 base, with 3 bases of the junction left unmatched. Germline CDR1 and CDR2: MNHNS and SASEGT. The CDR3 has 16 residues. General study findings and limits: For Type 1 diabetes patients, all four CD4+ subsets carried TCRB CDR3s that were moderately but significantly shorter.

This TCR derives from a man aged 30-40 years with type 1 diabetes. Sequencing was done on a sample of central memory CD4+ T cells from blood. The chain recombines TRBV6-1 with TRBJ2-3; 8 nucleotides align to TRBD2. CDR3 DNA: TGTGCCAGCAGTGAAGCGACTAGCGCGGGCACAGATACGCAGTATTTT. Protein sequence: CASSEATSAGTDTQYF.